This note documents a single TCR beta chain sequence. Its target is unknown. The data belong to a study of cytomegalovirus exposure and HLA in healthy donors. Study-wide context: A later analysis reported the same platform for the roughly 110 validation repertoires and the 650 to 750 first-cohort repertoires.

Findings and caveats of the study: One later analysis, an examination of the 120 validation repertoires, found that first-cohort TCR clusters tended to co-occur in them. Reports showed the classifier diagnosing cytomegalovirus status with high specificity and sensitivity. Researchers counted 164 TCR beta chains as cytomegalovirus-associated.

Only in-frame clones appear in the TCRdb table, and some are missing; sequencing was by immunoSEQ multiplex PCR. Among around 61,000 clones listed, around 92% were seen once. The V and J ends lost 5 bases and 6 bases, in that order; junction bases with no gene match: 10. Germline CDR1 and CDR2: LNHDA and SQIVND (reference sequence). This CDR3 is built from 15 residues. The sequenced sample was PBMCs. V and J are TRBV19 and TRBJ1-5, with 7 positions matching TRBD1. This clonotype originated in a man in his late teens or twenties in good health and CMV-seropositive. The CDR3 DNA sequence: TGTGCCAGTAGTCCAGGGGGTTCCTTCCTTCAGCCCCAGCATTTT. Its protein is CASSPGGSFLQPQHF. Full variable domain (missing parts from reference TRBV19 and TRBJ1-5): DGGITQSPKYLFRKEGQNVTLSCEQNLNHDAMYWYRQDPGQGLRLIYYSQIVNDFQKGDIAEGYSVSREKKESFPLTVTSAQKNPTAFYLCASSPGGSFLQPQHFGDGTRLSIL.